This TCR beta chain is from a study of technical replicates of blood from several donors. The table came from immunoSEQ multiplex PCR; TCRdb's copy has only in-frame clones and leaves some out. The sample includes about 85,000 clones, around 94% of them seen just once. CDR3 length: 13 amino acids. Trimming cost V 1 base and J 4 bases, with 7 bases left between them. Germline V lookup: CDR1 SEHNR, CDR2 FQNEAQ (reference sequence). Sequencing used T cells isolated from PBMCs. The clonotype comes from a human donor in good health. The V and J genes are TRBV7-9 and TRBJ1-1; the D is unclear. This CDR3 is CASSLGEITEAFF. CDR3 nucleotides: TGTGCCAGCAGCTTAGGGGAGATCACTGAAGCTTTCTTT.